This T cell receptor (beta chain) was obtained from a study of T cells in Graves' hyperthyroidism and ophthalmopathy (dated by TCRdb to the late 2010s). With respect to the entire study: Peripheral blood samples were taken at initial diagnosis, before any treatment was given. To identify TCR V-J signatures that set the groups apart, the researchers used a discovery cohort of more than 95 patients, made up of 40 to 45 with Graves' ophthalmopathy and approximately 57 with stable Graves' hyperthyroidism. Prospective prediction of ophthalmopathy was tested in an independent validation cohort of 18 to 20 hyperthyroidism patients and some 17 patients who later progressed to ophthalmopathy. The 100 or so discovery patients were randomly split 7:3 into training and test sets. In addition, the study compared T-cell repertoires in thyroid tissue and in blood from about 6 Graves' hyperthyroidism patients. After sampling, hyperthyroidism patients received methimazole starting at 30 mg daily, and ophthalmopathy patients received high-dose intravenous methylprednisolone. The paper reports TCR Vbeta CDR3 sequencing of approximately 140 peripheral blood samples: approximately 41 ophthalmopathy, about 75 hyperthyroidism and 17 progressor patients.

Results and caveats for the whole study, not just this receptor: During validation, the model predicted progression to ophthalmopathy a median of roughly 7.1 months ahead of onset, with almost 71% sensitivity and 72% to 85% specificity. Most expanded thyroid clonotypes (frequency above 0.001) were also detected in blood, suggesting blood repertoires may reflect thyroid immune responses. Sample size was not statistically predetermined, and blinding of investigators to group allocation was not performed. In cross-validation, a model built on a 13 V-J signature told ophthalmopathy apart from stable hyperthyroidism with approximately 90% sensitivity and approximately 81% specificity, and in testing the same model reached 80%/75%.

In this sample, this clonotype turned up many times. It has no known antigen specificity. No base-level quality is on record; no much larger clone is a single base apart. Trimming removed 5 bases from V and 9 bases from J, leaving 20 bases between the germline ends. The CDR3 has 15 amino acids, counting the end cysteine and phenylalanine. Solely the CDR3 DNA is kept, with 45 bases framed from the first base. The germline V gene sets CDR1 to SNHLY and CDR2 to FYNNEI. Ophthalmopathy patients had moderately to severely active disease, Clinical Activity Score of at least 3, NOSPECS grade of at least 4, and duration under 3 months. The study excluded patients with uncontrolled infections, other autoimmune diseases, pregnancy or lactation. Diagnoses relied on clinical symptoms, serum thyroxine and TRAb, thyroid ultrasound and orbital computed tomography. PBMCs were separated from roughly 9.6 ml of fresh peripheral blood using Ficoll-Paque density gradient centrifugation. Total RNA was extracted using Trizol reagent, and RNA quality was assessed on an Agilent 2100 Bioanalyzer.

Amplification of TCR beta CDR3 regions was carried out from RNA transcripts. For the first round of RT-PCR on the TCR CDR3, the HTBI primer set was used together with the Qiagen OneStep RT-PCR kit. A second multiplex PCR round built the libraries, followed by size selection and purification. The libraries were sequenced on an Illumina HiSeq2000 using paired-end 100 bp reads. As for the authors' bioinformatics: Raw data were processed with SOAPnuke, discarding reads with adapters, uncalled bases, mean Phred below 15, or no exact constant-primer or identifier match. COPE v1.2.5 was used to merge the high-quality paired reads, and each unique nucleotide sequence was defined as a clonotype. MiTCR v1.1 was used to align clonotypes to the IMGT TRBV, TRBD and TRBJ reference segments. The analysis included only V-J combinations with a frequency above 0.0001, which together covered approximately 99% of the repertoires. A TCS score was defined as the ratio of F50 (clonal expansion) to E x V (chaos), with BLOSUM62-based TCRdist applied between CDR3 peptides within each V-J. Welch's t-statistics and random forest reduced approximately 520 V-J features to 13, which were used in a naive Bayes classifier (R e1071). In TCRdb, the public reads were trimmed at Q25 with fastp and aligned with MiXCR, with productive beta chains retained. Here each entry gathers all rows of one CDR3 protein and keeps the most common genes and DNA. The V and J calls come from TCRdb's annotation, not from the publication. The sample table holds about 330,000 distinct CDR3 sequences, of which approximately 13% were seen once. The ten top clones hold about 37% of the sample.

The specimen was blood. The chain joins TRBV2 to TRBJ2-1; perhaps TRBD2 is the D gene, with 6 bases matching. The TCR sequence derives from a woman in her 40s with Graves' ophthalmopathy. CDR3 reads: CASSSGSGTGREQFF. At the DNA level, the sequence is TGTGCCAGCAGTTCGGGATCCGGGACTGGCCGTGAGCAGTTCTTC.